The TCR beta chain under discussion was sequenced for a study of blood T cell repertoires in COVID-19. Turning to the study itself: Some COVID-19 samples were acute and others convalescent; all came from the United States, Italy and Spain. Nucleic acid was either cDNA or gDNA, and it came from T cells, B-cell-depleted T cells, or PBMCs.

Original methodology: Estimation of nucleated cell counts relied on the amplification of reference gene primers. Libraries were prepared by immunoSEQ multiplex PCR; TCRdb keeps only in-frame clonotypes and omits some of them. The D gene and trimming were derived from the DNA, and the V and J assignments and clone size from that table. The table has approximately 330,000 clones, 90% seen once. This CDR3 has 15 residues. The J segment lost 5 bases and the V segment lost 1 base, leaving 6 bases of the junction unmatched. The germline V gene encodes CDR1 SGHTA and CDR2 FQGNSA. The chain joins TRBV7-2 to TRBJ2-7; 9 bases fit TRBD2. The sequence was collected from a woman in her forties with COVID-19, enrolled during active disease. The source material was peripheral blood. The CDR3 coding sequence is TGTGCCAGCAGCTTAGAGAGCGGGAGGCGAAACGAGCAGTACTTC. It yields the protein CASSLESGRRNEQYF.